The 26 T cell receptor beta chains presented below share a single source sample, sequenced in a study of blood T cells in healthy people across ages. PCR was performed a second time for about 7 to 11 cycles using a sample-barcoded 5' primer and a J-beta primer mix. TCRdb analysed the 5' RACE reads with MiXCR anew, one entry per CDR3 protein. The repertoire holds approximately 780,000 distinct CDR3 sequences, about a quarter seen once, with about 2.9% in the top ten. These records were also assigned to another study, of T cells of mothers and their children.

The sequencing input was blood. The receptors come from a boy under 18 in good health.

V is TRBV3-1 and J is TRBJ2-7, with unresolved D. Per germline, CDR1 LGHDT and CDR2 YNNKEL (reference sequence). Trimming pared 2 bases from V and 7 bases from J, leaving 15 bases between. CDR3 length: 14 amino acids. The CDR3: CASSQSTALGEQYF. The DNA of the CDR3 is TGTGCCAGCAGCCAAAGTACAGCCTTAGGTGAGCAGTACTTC.

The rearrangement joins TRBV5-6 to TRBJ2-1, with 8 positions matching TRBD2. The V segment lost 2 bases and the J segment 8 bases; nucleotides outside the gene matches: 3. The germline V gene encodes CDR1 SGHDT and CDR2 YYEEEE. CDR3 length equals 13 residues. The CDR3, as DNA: TGTGCCAGCAGCTTCGAGCGGGGGTATGAGCAGTTCTTC. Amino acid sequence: CASSFERGYEQFF.

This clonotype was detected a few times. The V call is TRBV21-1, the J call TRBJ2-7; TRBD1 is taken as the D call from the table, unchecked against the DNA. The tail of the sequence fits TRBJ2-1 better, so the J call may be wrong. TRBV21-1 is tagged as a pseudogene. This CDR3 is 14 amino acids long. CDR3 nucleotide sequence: TGTGCCAGCAGCAAAGTTGAGGGGGGCAATGAGCAGTTCTTC. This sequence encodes CASSKVEGGNEQFF.

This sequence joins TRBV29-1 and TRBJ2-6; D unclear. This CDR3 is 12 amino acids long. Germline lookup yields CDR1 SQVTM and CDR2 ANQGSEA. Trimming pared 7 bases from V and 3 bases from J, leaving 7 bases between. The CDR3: CSATDGANVLTF. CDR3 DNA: TGCAGCGCAACAGATGGGGCCAACGTCCTGACTTTC.

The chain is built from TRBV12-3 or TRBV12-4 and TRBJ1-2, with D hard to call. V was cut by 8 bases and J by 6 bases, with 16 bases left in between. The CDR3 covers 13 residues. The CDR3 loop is CASGRRSQDGYTF. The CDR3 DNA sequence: TGTGCCAGCGGGCGTAGGAGCCAAGATGGCTACACCTTC.

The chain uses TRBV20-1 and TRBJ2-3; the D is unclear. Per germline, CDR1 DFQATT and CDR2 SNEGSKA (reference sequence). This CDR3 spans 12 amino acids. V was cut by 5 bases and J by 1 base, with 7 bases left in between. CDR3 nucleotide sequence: TGCAGTGCTGGGCCCGGCACAGATACGCAGTATTTT. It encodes CSAGPGTDTQYF.

The CDR3: CASSWTGPNEQYF. The CDR3, as DNA: TGTGCCAGCAGCTGGACAGGGCCGAACGAGCAGTACTTC. The chain has TRBV3-1 and TRBJ2-7, with 8 positions matching TRBD1. J lost 5 bases, V lost 5 bases, and 5 bases had no gene match. CDR1 LGHDT and CDR2 YNNKEL come from the germline V gene (reference sequence). The CDR3 has 13 amino acids.

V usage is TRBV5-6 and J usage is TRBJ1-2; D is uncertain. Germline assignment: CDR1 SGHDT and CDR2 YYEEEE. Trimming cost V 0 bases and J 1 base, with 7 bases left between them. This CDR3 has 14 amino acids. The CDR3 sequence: CASSLEEFNYGYTF. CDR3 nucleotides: TGTGCCAGCAGCTTGGAAGAGTTTAACTATGGCTACACCTTC.

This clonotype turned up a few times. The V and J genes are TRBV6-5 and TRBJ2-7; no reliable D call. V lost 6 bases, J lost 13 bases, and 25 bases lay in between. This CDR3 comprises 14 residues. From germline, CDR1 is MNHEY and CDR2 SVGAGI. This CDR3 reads CASSSRLAPRVSYF. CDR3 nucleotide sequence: TGTGCCAGCAGCTCCAGGTTGGCCCCCCGGGTTTCCTACTTC.

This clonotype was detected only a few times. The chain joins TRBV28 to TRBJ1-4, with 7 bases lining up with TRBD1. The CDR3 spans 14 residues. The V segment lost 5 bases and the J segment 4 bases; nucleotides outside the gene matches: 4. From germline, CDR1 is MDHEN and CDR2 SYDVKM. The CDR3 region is CASSRTGFNEKLFF. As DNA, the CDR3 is TGTGCCAGCAGTCGGACAGGTTTTAATGAAAAACTGTTTTTT.

The CDR3 region has the DNA TGCAGTGCTAGTTCCGCGGCTGGGGGGACCGAGCAGTTCTTC. Encoded protein: CSASSAAGGTEQFF. The chain employs TRBV20-1 and TRBJ2-5, with D perhaps matching TRBD2 (6 bases). The last part of the DNA fits TRBJ2-1 better; the J call may be wrong. From germline, CDR1 is DFQATT and CDR2 SNEGSKA (reference sequence). There are 14 residues in the CDR3.

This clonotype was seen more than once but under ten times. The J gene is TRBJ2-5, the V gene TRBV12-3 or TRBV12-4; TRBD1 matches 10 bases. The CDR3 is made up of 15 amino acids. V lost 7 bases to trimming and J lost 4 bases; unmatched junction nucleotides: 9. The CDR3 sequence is CASNFDDRGRETQYF. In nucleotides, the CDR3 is TGTGCCAGCAACTTCGATGACAGGGGGCGAGAGACCCAGTACTTC.

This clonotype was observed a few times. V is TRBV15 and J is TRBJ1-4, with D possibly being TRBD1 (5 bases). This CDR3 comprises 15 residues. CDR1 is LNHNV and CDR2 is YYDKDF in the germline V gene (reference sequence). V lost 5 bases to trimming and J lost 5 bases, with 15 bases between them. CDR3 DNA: TGTGCCACCAGCGGACAAGGAATACCCAATGAAAAACTGTTTTTT. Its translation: CATSGQGIPNEKLFF.

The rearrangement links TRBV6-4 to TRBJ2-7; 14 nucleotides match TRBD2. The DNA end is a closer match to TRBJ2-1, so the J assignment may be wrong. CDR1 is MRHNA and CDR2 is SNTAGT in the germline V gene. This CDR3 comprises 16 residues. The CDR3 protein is CASSDSTSGGGGEQFF. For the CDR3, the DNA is TGTGCCAGCAGTGACTCGACTAGCGGGGGGGGTGGTGAGCAGTTCTTC.

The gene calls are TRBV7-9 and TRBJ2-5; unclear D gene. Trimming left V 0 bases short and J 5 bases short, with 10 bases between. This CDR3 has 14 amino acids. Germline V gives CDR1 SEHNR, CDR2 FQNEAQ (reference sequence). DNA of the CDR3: TGTGCCAGCAGCTTAGCTCAAGCGAAGGAGACCCAGTACTTC. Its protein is CASSLAQAKETQYF.

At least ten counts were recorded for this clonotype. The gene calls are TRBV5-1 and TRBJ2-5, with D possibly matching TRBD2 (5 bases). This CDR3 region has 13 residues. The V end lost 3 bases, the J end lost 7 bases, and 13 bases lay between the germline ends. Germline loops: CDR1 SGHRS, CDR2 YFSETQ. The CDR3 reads CASSSEGPGTQYF. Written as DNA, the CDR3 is TGCGCCAGCAGCTCCGAGGGCCCTGGGACCCAGTACTTC.

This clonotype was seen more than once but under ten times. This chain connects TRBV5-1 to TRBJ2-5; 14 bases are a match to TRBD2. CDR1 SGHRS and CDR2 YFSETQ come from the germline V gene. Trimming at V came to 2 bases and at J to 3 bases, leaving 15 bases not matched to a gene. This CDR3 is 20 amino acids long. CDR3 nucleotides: TGCGCCAGCAGCTTTTTTCGTTCGGGACTAGCGGGGGCCCAAAAAGAGACCCAGTACTTC. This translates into CASSFFRSGLAGAQKETQYF. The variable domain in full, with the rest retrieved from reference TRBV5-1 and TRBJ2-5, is KAGVTQTPRYLIKTRGQQVTLSCSPISGHRSVSWYQQTPGQGLQFLFEYFSETQRNKGNFPGRFSGRQFSNSRSEMNVSTLELGDSALYLCASSFFRSGLAGAQKETQYFGPGTRLLVL.

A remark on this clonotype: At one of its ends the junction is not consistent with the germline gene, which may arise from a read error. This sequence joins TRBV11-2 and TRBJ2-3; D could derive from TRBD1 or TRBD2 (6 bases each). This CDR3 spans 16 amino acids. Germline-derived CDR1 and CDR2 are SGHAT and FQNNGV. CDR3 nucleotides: TGTGCCGGCAGCTTATTTACGGGGGCCGAGTCAGATACGCAGTATTTT. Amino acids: CAGSLFTGAESDTQYF.

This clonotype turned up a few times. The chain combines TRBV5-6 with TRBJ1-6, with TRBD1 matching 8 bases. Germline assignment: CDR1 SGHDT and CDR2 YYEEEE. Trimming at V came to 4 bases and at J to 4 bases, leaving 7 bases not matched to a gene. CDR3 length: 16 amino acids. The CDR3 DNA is TGTGCCAGCAGCGGGGGGACAGGCGATTATAATTCACCCCTCCACTTT. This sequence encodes CASSGGTGDYNSPLHF.

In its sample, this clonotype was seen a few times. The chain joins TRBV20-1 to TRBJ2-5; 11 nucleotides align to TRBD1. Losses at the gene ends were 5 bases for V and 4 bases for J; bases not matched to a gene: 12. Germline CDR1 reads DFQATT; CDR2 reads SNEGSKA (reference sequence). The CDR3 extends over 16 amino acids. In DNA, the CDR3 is TGCAGTGCTGGAGTCTCCGGGACAGGGGGTGCAGAGACCCAGTACTTC. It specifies CSAGVSGTGGAETQYF.

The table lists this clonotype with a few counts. The CDR3 protein is CASSPTGGWSGELFF. CDR3 DNA: TGTGCCAGCAGCCCGACAGGGGGCTGGTCCGGGGAGCTGTTTTTT. The chain links TRBV7-6 to TRBJ2-2; TRBD1 agrees at 10 bases. Losses at the gene ends were 5 bases for V and 6 bases for J; bases not matched to a gene: 6. CDR3 length: 15 residues. From germline, CDR1 is SGHVS and CDR2 FNYEAQ. Full variable domain (missing parts from reference TRBV7-6 and TRBJ2-2): GAGVSQSPRYKVTKRGQDVALRCDPISGHVSLYWYRQALGQGPEFLTYFNYEAQQDKSGLPNDRFSAERPEGSISTLTIQRTEQRDSAMYRCASSPTGGWSGELFFGEGSRLTVL.

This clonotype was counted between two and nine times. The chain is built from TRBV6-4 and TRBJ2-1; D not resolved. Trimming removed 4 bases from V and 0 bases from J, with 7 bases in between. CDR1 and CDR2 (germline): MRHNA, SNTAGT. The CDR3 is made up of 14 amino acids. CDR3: CASSVTGSYNEQFF. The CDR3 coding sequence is TGTGCCAGCAGTGTGACCGGCTCCTACAATGAGCAGTTCTTC.

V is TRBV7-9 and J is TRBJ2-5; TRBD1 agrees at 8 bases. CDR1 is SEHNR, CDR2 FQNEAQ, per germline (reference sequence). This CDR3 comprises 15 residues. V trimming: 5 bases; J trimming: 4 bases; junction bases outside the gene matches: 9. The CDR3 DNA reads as TGTGCCAGCAGCCTTAACTCAGGGGGCGCAGAGACCCAGTACTTC. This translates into CASSLNSGGAETQYF.

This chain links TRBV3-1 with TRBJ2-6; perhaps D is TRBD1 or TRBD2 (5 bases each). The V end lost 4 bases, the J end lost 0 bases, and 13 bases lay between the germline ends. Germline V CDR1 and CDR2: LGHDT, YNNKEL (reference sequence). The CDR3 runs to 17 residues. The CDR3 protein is CASSPRDGNSGANVLTF. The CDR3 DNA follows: TGTGCCAGCAGCCCCCGGGACGGCAACTCTGGGGCCAACGTCCTGACTTTC.

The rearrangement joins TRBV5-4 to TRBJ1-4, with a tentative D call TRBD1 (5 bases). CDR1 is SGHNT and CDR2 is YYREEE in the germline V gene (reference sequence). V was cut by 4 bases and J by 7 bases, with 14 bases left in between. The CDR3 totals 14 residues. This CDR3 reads CASSRGAGFEKLFF. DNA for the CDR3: TGTGCCAGCAGCCGGGGCGCCGGGTTTGAAAAACTGTTTTTT.

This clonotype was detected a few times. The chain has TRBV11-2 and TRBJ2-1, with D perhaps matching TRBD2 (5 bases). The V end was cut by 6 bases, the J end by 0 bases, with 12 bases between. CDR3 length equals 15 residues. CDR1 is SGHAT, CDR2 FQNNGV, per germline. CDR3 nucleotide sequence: TGTGCCAGCAGGTACGGGATTTTCTCCTACAATGAGCAGTTCTTC. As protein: CASRYGIFSYNEQFF.